Listed here is a single TCR beta chain. Its cognate antigen is unknown. The sample comes from a study of cytomegalovirus exposure and HLA in healthy donors. Whole-study findings and limits: Reports state that TCR beta sequences accurately predicted most subjects' HLA-A and HLA-B alleles.

Donors consisted of healthy bone marrow donors. V was shortened by 3 bases and J by 0 bases, with 12 bases between the two germline ends. The length of the CDR3 is 16 residues. Germline lookup yields CDR1 LNHDA and CDR2 SQIVND (reference sequence). The PCR ran on 60 Vbeta and 13 Jbeta primers. Repertoires were generated with immunoSEQ multiplex PCR, while TCRdb's copy carries only in-frame clones and drops some. The specimen's table records around 140,000 clones. This receptor was identified in a woman in her thirties or forties in good health and CMV-seronegative. This chain connects TRBV19 to TRBJ1-3; D gene uncertain. Sequencing was carried out using PBMCs. CDR3 residues: CASSIFTGISGNTIYF. DNA for the CDR3: TGTGCCAGTAGTATTTTTACTGGTATCTCTGGAAACACCATATATTTT.